This TCR beta chain was sequenced for a study of shared clonotypes between healthy human individuals. The study's findings and limits: Naive CD4 clonotypes overlapped across a handful of donors at 4.5% to 5.5%.

The germline gives CDR1 SGHRS, CDR2 YFSETQ. The junction had 6 bases not matched to a gene; V was cut back by 5 bases and J by 3 bases. This CDR3 has 14 residues. With regard to this clone: The antigen is unknown.

The study ran the assay at deep level. Genomic DNA from each subset was divided evenly over several immunoSEQ plates. Profiled with immunoSEQ multiplex PCR; TCRdb holds only in-frame clones, not every one. The sample records over a million clones, under 99% being singletons. This receptor was identified in a young man in good health. This chain connects TRBV5-1 to TRBJ2-5; 8 bases line up with TRBD2. Source material: naive CD4+ T cells sorted from blood. Subset denoted: CD45RA+ positively selected. The CDR3 coding sequence is TGCGCCAGCAGTGGTAGCGGGGAAAAAGAGACCCAGTACTTC. This translates into CASSGSGEKETQYF.